Following are 25 T cell receptor beta chains from one sample sequenced in a study of cytomegalovirus exposure and HLA in healthy donors. This PCR relied on a set of 60 Vbeta primers and 13 Jbeta primers. Assay used: immunoSEQ multiplex PCR; TCRdb lists only in-frame clones, some missing. The table records 150,000 to 200,000 clones, 75% to 85% of them present only once. The sequenced sample was PBMCs. Receptors originate from a male donor in good health and CMV-seropositive.

V gene TRBV7-9 combines with J gene TRBJ2-7; 15 nucleotides match TRBD2. The CDR3 is 18 residues long. Germline CDR1 reads SEHNR; CDR2 reads FQNEAQ (reference sequence). The J segment lost 2 bases and the V segment lost 4 bases, leaving 9 bases of the junction unmatched. The CDR3, as DNA: TGTGCCAGCAGCTCCACATCCGGGACTAGCGGGGGGACCTACGAGCAGTACTTC. It translates to CASSSTSGTSGGTYEQYF.

The rearrangement uses TRBV29-1 and TRBJ2-5; weak D call: TRBD1 (6 bases). The CDR3 length is 15 residues. Per germline, CDR1 SQVTM and CDR2 ANQGSEA. V dropped 4 bases and J dropped 1 base, with 16 bases sitting between them. CDR3 nucleotide sequence: TGCAGCGTTGTGACGCCGAGGGACACCCAAGAGACCCAGTACTTC. This translates into CSVVTPRDTQETQYF.

Only one count was recorded for this clone. The rearrangement joins TRBV10-3 to TRBJ1-4, with 8 positions matching TRBD1. This CDR3 is built from 14 residues. Germline V gives CDR1 ENHRY, CDR2 SYGVKD. V shed 7 bases and J 4 bases; nucleotides not matched to a gene: 5. This CDR3 reads CAIKAGQGNEKLFF. The CDR3 nucleotides read TGTGCCATCAAAGCAGGACAGGGTAATGAAAAACTGTTTTTT.

The CDR3 is CASSKWAGEGQVTQYF. The DNA for the CDR3 is TGTGCCAGCAGCAAATGGGCGGGTGAAGGGCAGGTGACCCAGTACTTC. This chain uses TRBV21-1 with TRBJ2-5; the table's D call TRBD2 went unverified against the DNA. TRBV21-1 constitutes a pseudogene. CDR3 length equals 16 residues.

The chain joins TRBV5-1 to TRBJ1-3, with TRBD1 matching over 7 bases. V shed 2 bases, J shed 2 bases, and the junction held 1 base outside the gene matches. CDR3 length equals 14 residues. CDR1 and CDR2 (germline): SGHRS, YFSETQ. DNA of the CDR3: TGCGCCAGCAGCTTAACAGGGGCTGGAAACACCATATATTTT. Protein product: CASSLTGAGNTIYF.

This clone was counted once. The V gene is TRBV7-9, the J gene TRBJ2-3, with 9 positions matching TRBD2. Germline loops: CDR1 SEHNR, CDR2 FQNEAQ (reference sequence). The CDR3 runs to 16 residues. V shed 3 bases and J 6 bases; nucleotides not matched to a gene: 10. Here the CDR3 reads CASSFLAGEVVDTQYF. Written as DNA, the CDR3 is TGTGCCAGCAGCTTTTTAGCGGGGGAGGTCGTGGATACGCAGTATTTT.

The J gene is TRBJ1-4, the V gene TRBV11-2; D call uncertain. Trimming removed 5 bases from V and 5 bases from J, with 9 bases in between. This CDR3 contains 13 residues. From germline, CDR1 is SGHAT and CDR2 FQNNGV. The CDR3 DNA sequence: TGTGCCAGCAGCCTAAACTTGAATGAAAAACTGTTTTTT. Amino acid sequence: CASSLNLNEKLFF.

The rearrangement links TRBV6-6 to TRBJ2-1; D remains unclear. V gave up 5 bases and J gave up 8 bases, with 7 bases separating them. This CDR3 has 11 residues. CDR1 MNHNY and CDR2 SVGAGI come from the germline V gene (reference sequence). This CDR3 reads CASSIVDEQFF. The CDR3 DNA reads as TGTGCCAGCAGTATAGTCGATGAGCAGTTCTTC.

This chain uses TRBV10-3 with TRBJ2-3; TRBD1 matches at 7 bases. The CDR3 is 15 amino acids. Germline loops: CDR1 ENHRY, CDR2 SYGVKD. With V trimmed by 6 bases and J by 0 bases, 6 bases remained unmatched. The CDR3: CAIRGQPSSTDTQYF. CDR3 in DNA: TGTGCCATCAGGGGACAGCCATCTAGCACAGATACGCAGTATTTT.

The genes are TRBV6-4 and TRBJ2-1; D is uncertain. The CDR3 length is 13 residues. Trimming took off 2 bases at V and 12 bases at J, with 14 bases between the two ends. Germline V gene lookup returns CDR1 MRHNA and CDR2 SNTAGT. The CDR3 DNA reads as TGTGCCAGCAGTGACCCGAGGAACGATGGGCAGTTCTTC. Its translation: CASSDPRNDGQFF.

CDR3 nucleotide sequence: TGTGCCAGCAGCTTAGGACGGGGGGCCGACTCCTTCACAGATACGCAGTATTTT. Translation gives CASSLGRGADSFTDTQYF. The rearrangement joins TRBV11-3 to TRBJ2-3; D is possibly TRBD2 (7 bases). The V gene lost 1 base and the J gene lost 2 bases, with 19 bases spanning the gap. Germline CDR1 SGHNT, CDR2 YENEEA. The CDR3 has 18 residues.

This clone was observed once. The rearrangement uses TRBV18 and TRBJ2-1; possibly TRBD1 for D (5 bases). V was shortened by 2 bases and J by 6 bases, with 14 bases between the two germline ends. Germline assignment: CDR1 KGHSH and CDR2 LQKENI. This CDR3 spans 15 amino acids. As DNA, the CDR3 is TGTGCCAGCTCACCAAATGGACACCGGCCCAATGAGCAGTTCTTC. This translates into CASSPNGHRPNEQFF.

This chain uses TRBV18 with TRBJ1-2; possible D gene TRBD1, 6 bases. The CDR3 totals 13 residues. Trimming left V 4 bases short and J 3 bases short, with 9 bases between. Germline CDR1 KGHSH, CDR2 LQKENI. The CDR3 DNA reads TGTGCCAGCTCACGGGGGCAGGACTATGGCTACACCTTC. It codes for CASSRGQDYGYTF.

This clone has a single count. V usage is TRBV7-2 and J usage is TRBJ2-1; no clear D. The CDR3 loop spans 17 amino acids. Germline V gene sequence: CDR1 SGHTA, CDR2 FQGNSA. With 2 bases removed from V and 0 bases from J, the gap between germline ends came to 14 bases. CDR3 DNA sequence: TGTGCCAGCAGCTTAAAATTCGCCACGAGCTCCTACAATGAGCAGTTCTTC. Translating gives CASSLKFATSSYNEQFF.

This clone was found a few times. The chain couples TRBV5-1 to TRBJ2-7; 10 nucleotides line up with TRBD1. The CDR3 spans 15 residues. V dropped 2 bases and J dropped 2; count of bases not matched to a gene: 4. Germline lookup yields CDR1 SGHRS and CDR2 YFSETQ. CDR3 nucleotide sequence: TGCGCCAGCAGCTTATCCGGGACAGGGGCCTACGAGCAGTACTTC. Encoded protein: CASSLSGTGAYEQYF.

V gene TRBV18 combines with J gene TRBJ1-1; TRBD1 is a possible D gene (5 bases). V was cut by 3 bases and J by 4 bases, with 9 bases left in between. This CDR3 region has 13 residues. The germline CDR1 and CDR2 sequences are KGHSH and LQKENI. CDR3 region: CASSPAGLTEAFF. The DNA of the CDR3 is TGTGCCAGCTCACCGGCGGGGCTCACTGAAGCTTTCTTT.

Only one count was recorded for this clone. The chain links TRBV10-3 to TRBJ2-7; 9 bases match TRBD2. CDR1 ENHRY and CDR2 SYGVKD come from the germline V gene. V shed 8 bases and J 9 bases; nucleotides not matched to a gene: 14. The CDR3 extends over 14 amino acids. In DNA form, the CDR3 reads TGTGCCATCTATACAGGTCTAGCGGGGTCAGGGCAGTACTTC. Translation gives CAIYTGLAGSGQYF.

The rearrangement links TRBV7-2 to TRBJ2-1; 7 nucleotides agree with TRBD2. The length of the CDR3 is 16 residues. J lost 8 bases, V lost 2 bases, and 12 bases had no gene match. Germline V CDR1 and CDR2: SGHTA, FQGNSA. Here the CDR3 reads CASSLQTSDRRYEQFF. As DNA, the CDR3 is TGTGCCAGCAGCTTACAAACTAGCGACCGTCGGTATGAGCAGTTCTTC.

This clone has more than one count but fewer than ten. This chain links TRBV7-2 with TRBJ1-5; 9 bases are shared with TRBD1. The CDR3 is 15 amino acids. With V trimmed by 6 bases and J by 6 bases, 9 bases remained unmatched. Germline CDR1 SGHTA, CDR2 FQGNSA. CDR3 nucleotides: TGTGCCAGCAGTCAACGGACAGGGGAGTCTCAGCCCCAGCATTTT. As protein: CASSQRTGESQPQHF.

This chain joins TRBV7-2 and TRBJ2-3; 10 positions match TRBD2. CDR1 is SGHTA and CDR2 is FQGNSA in the germline V gene. This CDR3 is built from 14 residues. V shed 3 bases and J 7 bases; nucleotides not matched to a gene: 4. The DNA for the CDR3 is TGTGCCAGCAGCTTTAGCGGGGGGATTAATACGCAGTATTTT. Residues: CASSFSGGINTQYF.

This clone has just one count. V is TRBV5-1 and J is TRBJ1-1, with a possible D match to TRBD1 (6 bases). This CDR3 is built from 16 residues. The V gene's germline CDR1 is SGHRS and CDR2 YFSETQ. Between the trimmed V and J ends, which lost 0 bases and 1 base, there was a span of 13 bases. CDR3 amino acids: CASSLGQDSWNTEAFF. The CDR3 DNA follows: TGCGCCAGCAGCTTGGGACAGGATAGTTGGAACACTGAAGCTTTCTTT.

This sequence joins TRBV30 and TRBJ2-7; 7 bases are shared with TRBD2. V lost 4 bases to trimming and J lost 2 bases; unmatched junction nucleotides: 8. This CDR3 contains 14 residues. Germline CDR1 is GTSNPN and CDR2 is SVGIG (reference sequence). CDR3 in DNA: TGTGCCTGGACTTTTGGGGGAGGGACCTACGAGCAGTACTTC. This codes for CAWTFGGGTYEQYF.

The rearrangement uses TRBV19 and TRBJ1-3; D may be TRBD1 (6 bases). CDR1 is LNHDA and CDR2 is SQIVND in the germline V gene (reference sequence). With 5 bases removed from V and 0 bases from J, the gap between germline ends came to 14 bases. The CDR3 is 16 residues long. The CDR3 nucleotides are TGTGCCAGTAGTCGACTTCAGGGGATCTCTGGAAACACCATATATTTT. Translating gives CASSRLQGISGNTIYF. Drawing the rest from reference TRBV19 and TRBJ1-3, the complete variable domain is DGGITQSPKYLFRKEGQNVTLSCEQNLNHDAMYWYRQDPGQGLRLIYYSQIVNDFQKGDIAEGYSVSREKKESFPLTVTSAQKNPTAFYLCASSRLQGISGNTIYFGEGSWLTVV.

This rearrangement joins TRBV29-1 to TRBJ1-3; D is unresolved. V dropped 7 bases and J dropped 5 bases, with 12 bases sitting between them. Germline CDR1 and CDR2: SQVTM and ANQGSEA. The CDR3 sequence is 12 residues long. DNA of the CDR3: TGCAGCGGACTACACAGTAGAAACACCATATATTTT. Translating gives CSGLHSRNTIYF.

This sequence joins TRBV18 and TRBJ1-4; 7 bases are shared with TRBD1. This CDR3 is built from 14 residues. V was pared by 3 bases and J by 3 bases, with 1 base of the junction left unmatched. Germline CDR1 is KGHSH and CDR2 is LQKENI. The CDR3 here is CASSPDRANEKLFF. Here the CDR3 DNA reads TGTGCCAGCTCACCCGACAGGGCTAATGAAAAACTGTTTTTT.